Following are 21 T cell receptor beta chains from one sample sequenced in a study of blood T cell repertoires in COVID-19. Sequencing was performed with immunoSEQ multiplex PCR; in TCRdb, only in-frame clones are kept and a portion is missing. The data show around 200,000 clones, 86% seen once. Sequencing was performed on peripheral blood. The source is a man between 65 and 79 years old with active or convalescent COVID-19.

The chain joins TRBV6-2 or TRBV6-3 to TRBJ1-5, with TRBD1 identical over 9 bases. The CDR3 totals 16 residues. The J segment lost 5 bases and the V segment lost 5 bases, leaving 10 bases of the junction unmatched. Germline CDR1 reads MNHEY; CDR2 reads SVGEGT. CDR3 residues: CASSPGQGTADQPQHF. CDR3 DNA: TGTGCCAGCAGTCCCGGACAGGGGACGGCGGATCAGCCCCAGCATTTT.

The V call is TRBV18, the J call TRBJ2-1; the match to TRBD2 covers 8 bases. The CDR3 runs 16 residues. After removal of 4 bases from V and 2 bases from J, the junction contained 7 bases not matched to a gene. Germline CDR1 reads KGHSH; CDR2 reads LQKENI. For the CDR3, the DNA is TGTGCCAGCTCACACCAGCGGGAGCCTACCTACAATGAGCAGTTCTTC. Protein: CASSHQREPTYNEQFF.

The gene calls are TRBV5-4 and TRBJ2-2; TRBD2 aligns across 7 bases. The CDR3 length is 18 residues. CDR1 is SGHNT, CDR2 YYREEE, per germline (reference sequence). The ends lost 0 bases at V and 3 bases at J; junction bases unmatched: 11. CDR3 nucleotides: TGTGCCAGCAGCTTGGGCGTTAGCGGGTTTAAAGACACCGGGGAGCTGTTTTTT. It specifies CASSLGVSGFKDTGELFF.

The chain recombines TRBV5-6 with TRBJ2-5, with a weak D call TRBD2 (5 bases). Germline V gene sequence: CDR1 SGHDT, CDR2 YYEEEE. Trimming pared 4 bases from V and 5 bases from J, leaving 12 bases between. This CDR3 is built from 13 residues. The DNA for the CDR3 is TGTGCCAGCAGCCCGTTCCGGGGTGAGACCCAGTACTTC. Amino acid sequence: CASSPFRGETQYF.

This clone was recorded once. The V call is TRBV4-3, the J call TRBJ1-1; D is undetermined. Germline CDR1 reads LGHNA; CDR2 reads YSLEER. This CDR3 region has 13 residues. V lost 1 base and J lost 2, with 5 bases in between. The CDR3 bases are TGCGCCAGCAGCCAAGGGAGCAACACTGAAGCTTTCTTT. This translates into CASSQGSNTEAFF.

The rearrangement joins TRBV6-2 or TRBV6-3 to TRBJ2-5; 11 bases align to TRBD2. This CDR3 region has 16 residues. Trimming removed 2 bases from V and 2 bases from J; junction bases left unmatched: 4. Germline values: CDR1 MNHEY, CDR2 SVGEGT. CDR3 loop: CASSYGTSGGQETQYF. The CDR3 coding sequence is TGTGCCAGCAGTTACGGCACTAGCGGGGGACAAGAGACCCAGTACTTC.

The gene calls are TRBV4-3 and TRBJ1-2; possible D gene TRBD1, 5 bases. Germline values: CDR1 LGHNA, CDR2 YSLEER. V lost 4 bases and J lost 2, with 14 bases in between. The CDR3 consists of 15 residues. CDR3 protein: CASSPEGGGNYGYTF. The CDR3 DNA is TGCGCCAGCAGCCCAGAGGGCGGGGGAAACTATGGCTACACCTTC.

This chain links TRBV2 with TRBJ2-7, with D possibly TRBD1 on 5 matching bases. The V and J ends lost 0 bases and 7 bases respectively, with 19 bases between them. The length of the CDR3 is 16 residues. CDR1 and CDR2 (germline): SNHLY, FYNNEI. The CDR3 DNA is TGTGCCAGCAGTGAAGCAAGCCCTTTAACAGGTTGGGAGCAGTACTTC. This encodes CASSEASPLTGWEQYF.

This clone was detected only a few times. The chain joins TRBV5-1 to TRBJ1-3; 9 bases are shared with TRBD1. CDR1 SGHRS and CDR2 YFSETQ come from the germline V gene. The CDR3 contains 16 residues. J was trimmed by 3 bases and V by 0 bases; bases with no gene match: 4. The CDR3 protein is CASSLDRTGVGNTIYF. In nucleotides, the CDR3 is TGCGCCAGCAGCTTGGACCGGACAGGGGTTGGAAACACCATATATTTT.

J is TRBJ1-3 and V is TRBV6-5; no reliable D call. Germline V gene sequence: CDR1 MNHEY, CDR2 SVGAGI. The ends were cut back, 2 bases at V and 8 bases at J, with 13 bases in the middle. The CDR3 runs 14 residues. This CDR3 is CASSYTRRGDTIYF. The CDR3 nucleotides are TGTGCCAGCAGTTACACGCGCAGAGGAGACACCATATATTTT.

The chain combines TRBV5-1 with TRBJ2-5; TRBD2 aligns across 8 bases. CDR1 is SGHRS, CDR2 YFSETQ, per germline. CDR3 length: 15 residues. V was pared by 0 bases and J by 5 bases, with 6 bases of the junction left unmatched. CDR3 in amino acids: CASSLGAGEGETQYF. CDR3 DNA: TGCGCCAGCAGCTTGGGAGCGGGAGAAGGGGAGACCCAGTACTTC.

CDR3 residues: CAWRGGRVDTQYF. For the CDR3, the DNA is TGTGCCTGGAGAGGCGGGAGGGTAGATACGCAGTATTTT. This sequence joins TRBV30 and TRBJ2-3; 9 bases fit TRBD2. The J segment lost 5 bases and the V segment lost 3 bases, leaving 3 bases of the junction unmatched. The CDR3 runs 13 residues. Per the germline V gene, CDR1 is GTSNPN and CDR2 is SVGIG (reference sequence).

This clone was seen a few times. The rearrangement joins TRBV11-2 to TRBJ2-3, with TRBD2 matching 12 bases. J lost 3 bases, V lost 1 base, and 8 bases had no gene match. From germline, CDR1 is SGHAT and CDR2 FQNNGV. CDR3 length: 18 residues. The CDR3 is CASSLGKTSGGPTDTQYF. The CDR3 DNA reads TGTGCCAGCAGCTTAGGGAAAACTAGCGGGGGGCCTACAGATACGCAGTATTTT.

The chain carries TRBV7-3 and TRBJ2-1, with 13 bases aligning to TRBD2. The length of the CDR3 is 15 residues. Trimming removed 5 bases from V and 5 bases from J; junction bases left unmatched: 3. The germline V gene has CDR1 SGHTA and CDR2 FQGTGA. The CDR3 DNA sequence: TGTGCCAGCAGCATGGGACTAGCGGGGAACAATGAGCAGTTCTTC. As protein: CASSMGLAGNNEQFF.

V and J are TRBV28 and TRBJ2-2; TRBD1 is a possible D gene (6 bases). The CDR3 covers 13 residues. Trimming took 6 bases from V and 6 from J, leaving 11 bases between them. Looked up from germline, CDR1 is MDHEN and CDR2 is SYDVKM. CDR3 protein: CASRPQGAGELFF. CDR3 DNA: TGTGCCAGCAGACCACAGGGCGCCGGGGAGCTGTTTTTT.

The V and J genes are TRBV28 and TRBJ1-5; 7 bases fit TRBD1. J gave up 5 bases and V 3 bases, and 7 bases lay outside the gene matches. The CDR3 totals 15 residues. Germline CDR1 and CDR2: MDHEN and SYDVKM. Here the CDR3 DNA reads TGTGCCAGCAGTTTCCCAAGGACAGGAGATCAGCCCCAGCATTTT. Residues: CASSFPRTGDQPQHF. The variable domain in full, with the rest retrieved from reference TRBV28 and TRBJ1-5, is DVKVTQSSRYLVKRTGEKVFLECVQDMDHENMFWYRQDPGLGLRLIYFSYDVKMKEKGDIPEGYSVSREKKERFSLILESASTNQTSMYLCASSFPRTGDQPQHFGDGTRLSIL.

The DNA for the CDR3 is TGTGCCAGCAGCAAACAGGGGCTGTACACCGGGGAGCTGTTTTTT. Translation gives CASSKQGLYTGELFF. This rearrangement joins TRBV11-3 to TRBJ2-2, with 7 nucleotides matching TRBD1. Germline CDR1 reads SGHNT; CDR2 reads YENEEA. V gave up 5 bases and J gave up 3 bases; unmatched junction bases: 6. This CDR3 region has 15 residues.

The chain's CDR3 is CATSRDRDYSNQPQHF. The CDR3 nucleotides are TGTGCCACCAGCAGAGATCGGGATTATAGCAATCAGCCCCAGCATTTT. V usage is TRBV15 and J usage is TRBJ1-5, with D unclear. The CDR3 runs to 16 residues. Germline-derived CDR1 and CDR2 are LNHNV and YYDKDF (reference sequence). V lost 0 bases, J lost 0 bases, and 9 bases lay in between.

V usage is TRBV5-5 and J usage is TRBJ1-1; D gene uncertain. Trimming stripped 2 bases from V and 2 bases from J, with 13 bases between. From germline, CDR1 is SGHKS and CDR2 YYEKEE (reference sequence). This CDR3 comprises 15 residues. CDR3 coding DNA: TGTGCCAGCAGCTTAGCGCCGTTCGCCAACACTGAAGCTTTCTTT. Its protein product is CASSLAPFANTEAFF. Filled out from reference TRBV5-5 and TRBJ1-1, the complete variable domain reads DAGVTQSPTHLIKTRGQQVTLRCSPISGHKSVSWYQQVLGQGPQFIFQYYEKEERGRGNFPDRFSARQFPNYSSELNVNALLLGDSALYLCASSLAPFANTEAFFGQGTRLTVV.

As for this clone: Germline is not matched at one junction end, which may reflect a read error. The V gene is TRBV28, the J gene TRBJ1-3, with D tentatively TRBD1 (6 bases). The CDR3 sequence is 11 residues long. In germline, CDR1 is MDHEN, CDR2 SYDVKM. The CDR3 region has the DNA TGTGCCAGCAGTTTTGGCAGGGACAAGAATTTT. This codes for CASSFGRDKNF.

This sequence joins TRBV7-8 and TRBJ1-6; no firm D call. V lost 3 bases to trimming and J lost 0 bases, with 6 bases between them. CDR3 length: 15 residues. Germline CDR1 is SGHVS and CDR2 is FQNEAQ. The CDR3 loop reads CASSLGSSYNSPLHF. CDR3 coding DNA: TGTGCCAGCAGCTTGGGCAGCTCCTATAATTCACCCCTCCACTTT.